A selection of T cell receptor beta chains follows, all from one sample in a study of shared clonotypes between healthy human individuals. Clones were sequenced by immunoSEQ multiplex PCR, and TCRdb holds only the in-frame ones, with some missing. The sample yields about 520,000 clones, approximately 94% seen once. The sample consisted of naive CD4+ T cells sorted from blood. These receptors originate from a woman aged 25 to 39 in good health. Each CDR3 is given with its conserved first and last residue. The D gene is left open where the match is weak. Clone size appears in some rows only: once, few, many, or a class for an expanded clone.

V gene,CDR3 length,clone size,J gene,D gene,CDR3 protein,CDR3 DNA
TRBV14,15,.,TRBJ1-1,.,CASSPQAHMNTEAFF,TGTGCCAGCAGCCCGCAGGCACATATGAACACTGAAGCTTTCTTT
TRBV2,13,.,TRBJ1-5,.,CASSAAGRQPQHF,TGTGCCAGCAGTGCGGCAGGGCGTCAGCCCCAGCATTTT
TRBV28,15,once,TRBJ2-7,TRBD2,CASSLYERERHEQYF,TGTGCCAGCAGTTTATACGAGCGGGAACGGCACGAGCAGTACTTC
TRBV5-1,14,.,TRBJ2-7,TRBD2,CASSIGTTQYEQYF,TGCGCCAGCAGCATCGGGACTACCCAATACGAGCAGTACTTC
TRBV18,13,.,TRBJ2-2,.,CASSPGGTGELFF,TGTGCCAGCTCACCAGGGGGCACCGGGGAGCTGTTTTTT
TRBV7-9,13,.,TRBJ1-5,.,CASSLVGNQPQHF,TGTGCCAGCAGCTTAGTTGGCAATCAGCCCCAGCATTTT
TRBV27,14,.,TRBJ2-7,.,CASSSLGFAYEQYF,TGTGCCAGCAGTTCCCTCGGCTTCGCCTACGAGCAGTACTTC
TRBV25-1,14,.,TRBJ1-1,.,CASRDYREGAEAFF,TGTGCCAGCAGAGATTATCGGGAGGGCGCTGAAGCTTTCTTT
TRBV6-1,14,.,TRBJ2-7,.,CASSEGYSGYEQYF,TGTGCCAGCAGTGAAGGTTACTCGGGGTACGAGCAGTACTTC
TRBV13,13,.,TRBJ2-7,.,CASSWRPNYEQYF,TGTGCCAGCAGCTGGCGCCCAAACTACGAGCAGTACTTC
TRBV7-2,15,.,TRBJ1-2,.,CASSLGQNTNYGYTF,TGTGCCAGCAGCTTAGGACAGAACACTAACTATGGCTACACCTTC
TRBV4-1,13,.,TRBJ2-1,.,CASRQGFGNEQFF,TGCGCCAGCAGACAGGGTTTCGGCAATGAGCAGTTCTTC
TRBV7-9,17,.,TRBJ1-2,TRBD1,CASSLGSGTGLLYGYTF,TGTGCCAGCAGCTTAGGATCCGGGACAGGGCTACTCTATGGCTACACCTTC
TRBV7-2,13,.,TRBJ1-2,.,CASSLEAGDGYTF,TGTGCCAGCAGCTTAGAGGCAGGGGATGGCTACACCTTC
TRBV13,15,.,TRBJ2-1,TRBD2,CASSSGTSDYNEQFF,TGTGCCAGCAGCTCGGGGACTAGCGACTACAATGAGCAGTTCTTC
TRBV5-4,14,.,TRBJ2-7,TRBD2,CASSHPTSAHEQYF,TGTGCCAGCAGCCACCCGACTAGCGCCCACGAGCAGTACTTC
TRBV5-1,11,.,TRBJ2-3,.,CASSPSDTQYF,TGCGCCAGCAGCCCCAGTGATACGCAGTATTTT
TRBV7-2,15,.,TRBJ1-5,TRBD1,CASSQTPGGGQPQHF,TGTGCCAGCAGCCAAACCCCAGGGGGCGGTCAGCCCCAGCATTTT
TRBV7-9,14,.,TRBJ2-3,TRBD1,CASSRTGGTDTQYF,TGTGCCAGCAGCCGGACAGGGGGAACAGATACGCAGTATTTT
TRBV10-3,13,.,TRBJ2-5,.,CASSPRPQETQYF,TGTGCCTCATCCCCCAGGCCTCAAGAGACCCAGTACTTC
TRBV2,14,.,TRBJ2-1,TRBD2,CASTGTSGRNEQFF,TGTGCCAGCACAGGGACTAGCGGGAGAAATGAGCAGTTCTTC
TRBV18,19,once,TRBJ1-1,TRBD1,CASSKGVGTGRPLNTEAFF,TGTGCCAGCTCAAAAGGGGTCGGGACAGGGAGACCGTTGAACACTGAAGCTTTCTTT
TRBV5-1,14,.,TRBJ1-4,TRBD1,CASSSQGNNEKLFF,TGCGCCAGCAGCTCACAGGGGAATAATGAAAAACTGTTTTTT
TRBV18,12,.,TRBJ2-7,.,CASSPSGSDKYF,TGTGCCAGCTCACCTTCAGGCAGCGACAAGTACTTC
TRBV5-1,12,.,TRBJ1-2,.,CASSLDTNGYTF,TGCGCCAGCAGCTTAGACACAAATGGCTACACCTTC
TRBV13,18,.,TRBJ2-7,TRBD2,CASSSTGTSGKLYYEQYF,TGTGCCAGCAGCTCCACCGGAACTAGCGGAAAACTTTACTACGAGCAGTACTTC
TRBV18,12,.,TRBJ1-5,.,CASSGDNQPQHF,TGTGCCAGCTCCGGGGACAATCAGCCCCAGCATTTT
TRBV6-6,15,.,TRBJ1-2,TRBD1,CASRKRGQGSYGYTF,TGTGCCAGCAGGAAACGGGGACAGGGTAGCTATGGCTACACCTTC
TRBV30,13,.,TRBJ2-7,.,CAWSDSLIYEQYF,TGTGCCTGGAGTGACAGCCTAATCTACGAGCAGTACTTC
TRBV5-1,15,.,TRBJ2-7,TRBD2,CASSLIAGVQSEQYF,TGCGCCAGCAGCTTGATAGCGGGAGTCCAGAGCGAGCAGTACTTC
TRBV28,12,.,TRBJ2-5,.,CASSLTGLSYYF,TGTGCCAGCAGTCTCACGGGACTGTCCTACTACTTC
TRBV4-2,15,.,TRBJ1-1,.,CASSQGKSGGTEAFF,TGTGCCAGCAGCCAAGGCAAGAGTGGCGGCACTGAAGCTTTCTTT
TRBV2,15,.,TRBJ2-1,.,CASSAFSISYNEQFF,TGTGCCAGCAGTGCCTTCTCCATCTCCTACAATGAGCAGTTCTTC
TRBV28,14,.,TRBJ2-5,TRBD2,CASSSSGREETQYF,TGTGCCAGCAGTTCTAGCGGGAGGGAAGAGACCCAGTACTTC
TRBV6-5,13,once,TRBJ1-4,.,CASGGPGAEKLFF,TGTGCCAGCGGGGGACCGGGGGCAGAAAAACTGTTTTTT
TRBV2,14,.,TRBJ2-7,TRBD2,CADGGLWEGNEQYF,TGTGCCGACGGAGGGTTATGGGAGGGGAACGAGCAGTACTTC
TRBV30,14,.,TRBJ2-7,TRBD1,CAWSSGQGSGEQYF,TGTGCCTGGAGTTCGGGACAGGGGTCGGGCGAGCAGTACTTC
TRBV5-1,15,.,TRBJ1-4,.,CASRPSGATNEKLFF,TGCGCCAGCCGTCCGAGTGGGGCAACTAATGAAAAACTGTTTTTT
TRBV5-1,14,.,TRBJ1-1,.,CASSPGPSGTEAFF,TGCGCCAGCAGCCCGGGACCCTCCGGGACTGAAGCTTTCTTT
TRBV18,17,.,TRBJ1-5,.,CASSPRTREYSNQPQHF,TGTGCCAGCTCACCACGCACCAGGGAATATAGCAATCAGCCCCAGCATTTT
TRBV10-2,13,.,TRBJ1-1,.,CASSVVPNTEAFF,TGCGCCAGCAGTGTGGTCCCGAACACTGAAGCTTTCTTT
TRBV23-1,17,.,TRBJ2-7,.,CASSQYLAQLHSYEQYF,TGCGCCAGCAGTCAATACTTGGCACAACTCCACTCCTACGAGCAGTACTTC
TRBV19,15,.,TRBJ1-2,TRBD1,CASSITSGGGYGYTF,TGTGCCAGTAGTATAACCTCAGGGGGCGGATATGGCTACACCTTC
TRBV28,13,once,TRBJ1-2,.,CASSFSGAPGYTF,TGTGCCAGCAGTTTTTCAGGGGCTCCGGGCTACACCTTC
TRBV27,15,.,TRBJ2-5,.,CASSSAGPQGETQYF,TGTGCCAGCAGTTCCGCCGGGCCCCAAGGAGAGACCCAGTACTTC
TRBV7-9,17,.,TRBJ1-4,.,CASRRDRGQRANEKLFF,TGTGCCAGCAGACGGGACCGAGGACAGAGGGCTAATGAAAAACTGTTTTTT
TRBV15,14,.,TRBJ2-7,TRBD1,CATSRINRGGEQYF,TGTGCCACCAGCAGGATAAACAGGGGCGGCGAGCAGTACTTC
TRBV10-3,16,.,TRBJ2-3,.,CAISDPRAEHTDTQYF,TGTGCCATCAGTGACCCCAGGGCGGAACACACAGATACGCAGTATTTT
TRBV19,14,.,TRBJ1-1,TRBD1,CASSAQGALPEAFF,TGTGCCAGTAGTGCACAGGGGGCTCTGCCTGAAGCTTTCTTT
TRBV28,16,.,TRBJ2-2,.,CASSFAQTANTGELFF,TGTGCCAGCAGTTTCGCCCAGACCGCGAACACCGGGGAGCTGTTTTTT
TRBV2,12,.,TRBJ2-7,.,CASRRQEYEQYF,TGTGCCAGCAGAAGACAGGAGTACGAGCAGTACTTC
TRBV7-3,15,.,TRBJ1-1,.,CASSLSWGGNTEAFF,TGTGCCAGCAGCTTATCTTGGGGGGGTAACACTGAAGCTTTCTTT
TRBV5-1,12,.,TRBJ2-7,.,CASSRTSYEQYF,TGCGCCAGCAGCCGTACTAGCTACGAGCAGTACTTC
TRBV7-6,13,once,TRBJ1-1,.,CASSLAPDGLAFF,TGTGCCAGCAGCTTAGCGCCAGATGGGTTAGCTTTCTTT
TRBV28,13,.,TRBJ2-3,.,CASSPPEIDTQYF,TGTGCCAGCAGTCCCCCTGAGATAGATACGCAGTATTTT
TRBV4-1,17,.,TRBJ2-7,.,CASSQRRGTDYPYEQYF,TGCGCCAGCAGCCAACGTAGAGGGACCGATTACCCCTACGAGCAGTACTTC
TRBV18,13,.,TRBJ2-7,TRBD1,CASSQGQGDEQYF,TGTGCCAGCTCCCAAGGACAGGGGGACGAGCAGTACTTC
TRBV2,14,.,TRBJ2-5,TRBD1,CASMTGQGVETQYF,TGTGCCAGCATGACGGGACAGGGAGTGGAGACCCAGTACTTC
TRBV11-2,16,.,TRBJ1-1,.,CASSSNAGVPDTEAFF,TGTGCCAGCAGCTCGAACGCGGGGGTACCTGACACTGAAGCTTTCTTT